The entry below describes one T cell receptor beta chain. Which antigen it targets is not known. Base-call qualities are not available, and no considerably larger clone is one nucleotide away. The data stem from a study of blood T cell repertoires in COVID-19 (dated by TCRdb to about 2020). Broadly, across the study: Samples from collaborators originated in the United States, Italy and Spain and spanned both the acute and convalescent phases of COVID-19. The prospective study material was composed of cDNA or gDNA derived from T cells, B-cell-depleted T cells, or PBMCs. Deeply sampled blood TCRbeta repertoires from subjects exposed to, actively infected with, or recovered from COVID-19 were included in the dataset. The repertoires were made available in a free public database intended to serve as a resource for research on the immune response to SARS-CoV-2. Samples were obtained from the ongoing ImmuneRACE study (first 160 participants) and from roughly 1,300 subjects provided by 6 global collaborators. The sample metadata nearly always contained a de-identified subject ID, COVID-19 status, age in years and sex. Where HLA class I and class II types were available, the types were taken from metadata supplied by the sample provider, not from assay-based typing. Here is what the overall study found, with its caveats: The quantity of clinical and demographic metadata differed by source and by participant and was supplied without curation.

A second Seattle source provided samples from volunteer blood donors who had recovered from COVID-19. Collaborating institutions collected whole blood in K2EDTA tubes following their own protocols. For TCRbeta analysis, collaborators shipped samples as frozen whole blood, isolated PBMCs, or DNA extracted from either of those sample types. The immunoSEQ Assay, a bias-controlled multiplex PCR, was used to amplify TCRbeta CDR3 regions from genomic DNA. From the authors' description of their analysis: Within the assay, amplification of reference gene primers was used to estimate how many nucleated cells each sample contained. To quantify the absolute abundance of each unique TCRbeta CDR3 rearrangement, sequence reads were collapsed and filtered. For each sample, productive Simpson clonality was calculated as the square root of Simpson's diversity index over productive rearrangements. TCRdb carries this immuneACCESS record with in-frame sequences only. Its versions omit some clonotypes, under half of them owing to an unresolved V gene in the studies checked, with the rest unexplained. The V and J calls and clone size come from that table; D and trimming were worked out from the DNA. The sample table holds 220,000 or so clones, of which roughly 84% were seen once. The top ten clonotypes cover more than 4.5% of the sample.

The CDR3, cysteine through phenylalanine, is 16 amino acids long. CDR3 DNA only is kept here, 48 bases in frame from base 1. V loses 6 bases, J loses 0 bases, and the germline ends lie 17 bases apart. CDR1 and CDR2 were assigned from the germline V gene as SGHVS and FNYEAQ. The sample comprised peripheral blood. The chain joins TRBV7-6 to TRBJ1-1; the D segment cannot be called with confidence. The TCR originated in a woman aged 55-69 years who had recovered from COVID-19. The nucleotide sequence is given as TGTGCCAGCAGTCAGGTGAGGGATACGATGAACACTGAAGCTTTCTTT. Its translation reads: CASSQVRDTMNTEAFF.